A single TCR beta chain is shown here with its context. The CDR3 spans 17 residues. Germline V CDR1 and CDR2: SEHNR, FQNEAQ (reference sequence). The germline V and J ends were trimmed by 2 bases and 3 bases, with 19 bases remaining between them. In Cohort 3, a recovered donor had either two negative PCRs, clearance, or symptom resolution. The data were taken from a study of blood T cell repertoires in COVID-19. Original data processing: Quantification of nucleated cells was approximated via reference gene primer amplification. Assay used: immunoSEQ multiplex PCR; TCRdb lists only in-frame clones, some missing. That table supplies the V and J calls and clone size; D and trimming were determined from the DNA. The sample yields some 300,000 clones, 85% to 90% seen once.

The TCR sequence derives from a woman in her twenties or thirties who had recovered from COVID-19. The rearrangement uses TRBV7-9 and TRBJ2-5, with D possibly being TRBD1 (6 bases). The sequenced sample consisted of PBMCs or T cells enriched from blood (not recorded which). Here the CDR3 reads CASSLYKGRGYEETQYF. The CDR3 DNA is TGTGCCAGCAGCTTATATAAGGGCAGGGGTTATGAAGAGACCCAGTACTTC.